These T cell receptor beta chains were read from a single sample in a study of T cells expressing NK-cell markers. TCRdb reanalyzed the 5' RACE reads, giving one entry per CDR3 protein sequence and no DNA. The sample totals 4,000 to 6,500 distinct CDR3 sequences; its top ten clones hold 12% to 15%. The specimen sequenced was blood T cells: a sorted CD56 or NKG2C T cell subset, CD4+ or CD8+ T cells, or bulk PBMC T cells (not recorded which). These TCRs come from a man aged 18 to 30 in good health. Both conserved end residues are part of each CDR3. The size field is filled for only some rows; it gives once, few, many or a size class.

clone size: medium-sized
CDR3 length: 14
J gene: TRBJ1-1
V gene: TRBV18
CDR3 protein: CASSPQTVNTEAFF

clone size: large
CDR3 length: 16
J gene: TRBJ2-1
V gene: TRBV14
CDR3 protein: CASSQLVQRGYNEQFF

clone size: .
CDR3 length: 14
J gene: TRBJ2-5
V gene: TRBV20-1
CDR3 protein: CSARDTLAGETQYF

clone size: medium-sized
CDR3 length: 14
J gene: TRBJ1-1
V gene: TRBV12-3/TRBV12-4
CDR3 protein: CASSLYLSDTEAFF

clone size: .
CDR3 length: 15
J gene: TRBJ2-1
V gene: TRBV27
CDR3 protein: CASSLLLAGENEQFF

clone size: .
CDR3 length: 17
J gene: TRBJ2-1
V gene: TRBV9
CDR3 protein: CASSVGSPPIAYNEQFF

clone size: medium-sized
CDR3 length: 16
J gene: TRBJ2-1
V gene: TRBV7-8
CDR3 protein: CASSLEAGGEYNEQFF

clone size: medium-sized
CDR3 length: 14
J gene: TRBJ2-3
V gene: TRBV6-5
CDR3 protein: CASSYGEGLYTQYF

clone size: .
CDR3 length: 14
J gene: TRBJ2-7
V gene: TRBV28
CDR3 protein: CASSLGQVSYEQYF

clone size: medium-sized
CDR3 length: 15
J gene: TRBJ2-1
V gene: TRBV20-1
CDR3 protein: CSAPGGGQSYNEQFF

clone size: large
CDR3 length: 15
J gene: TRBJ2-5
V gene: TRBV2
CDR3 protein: CASSEGSTGIETQYF

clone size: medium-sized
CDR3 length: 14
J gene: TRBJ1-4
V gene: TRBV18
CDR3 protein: CASSPPGGSEKLFF

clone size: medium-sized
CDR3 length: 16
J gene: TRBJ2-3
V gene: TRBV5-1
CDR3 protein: CASSSLAPLGTDTQYF

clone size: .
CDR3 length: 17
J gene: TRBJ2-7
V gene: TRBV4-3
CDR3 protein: CASSQDIGTSGFYEQYF

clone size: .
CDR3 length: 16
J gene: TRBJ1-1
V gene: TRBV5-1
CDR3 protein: CASSLGGSGMNTEAFF

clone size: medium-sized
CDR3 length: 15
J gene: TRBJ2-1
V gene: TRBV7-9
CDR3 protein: CASSLGTGVSNEQFF

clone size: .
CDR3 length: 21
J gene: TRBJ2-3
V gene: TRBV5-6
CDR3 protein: CASSLATGLAGGPASTDTQYF

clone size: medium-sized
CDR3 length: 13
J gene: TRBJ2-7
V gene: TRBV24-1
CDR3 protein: CATSDRDSYEQYF

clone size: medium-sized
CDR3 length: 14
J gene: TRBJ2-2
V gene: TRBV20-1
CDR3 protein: CSAYRGRSTGELFF

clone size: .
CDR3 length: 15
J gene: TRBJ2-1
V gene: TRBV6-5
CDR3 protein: CASSYSRGPYNEQFF

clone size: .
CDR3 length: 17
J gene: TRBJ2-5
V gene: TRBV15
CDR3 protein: CATSRDHIDRGRETQYF

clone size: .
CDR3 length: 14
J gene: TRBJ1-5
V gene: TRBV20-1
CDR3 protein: CSARQTGWDQPQHF

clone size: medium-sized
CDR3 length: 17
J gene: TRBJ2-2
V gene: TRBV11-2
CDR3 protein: CASSLDPAGLDTGELFF